The rows below give T cell receptor beta chains drawn from one sample of a study of human T cells and chemical hapten exposure. TCRdb reprocessed the RACE reads via MiXCR and lists one record per CDR3 protein. The sample consists of 120,000 to 150,000 distinct CDR3 sequences, over 9.5% of them appearing once. The material was whole blood, obtained in connection with sensitization to the hapten diphenylcyclopropenone (DPC). Source of these receptors: a woman aged 50 to 60 with alopecia areata. Some clones in this sample may be carry-over from other donors' samples. The CDR3 runs from the conserved cysteine through the conserved F or W. Each record gives: J gene, D gene, clone size, V gene, CDR3 protein, CDR3 DNA. A D gene is named only where the DNA matches it firmly. Some rows mark clone size as missing; the rest say once, few, many or name a class of expanded clone.

TRBJ2-6 | - | - | TRBV27 | CASSPRFRANVLTF | TGTGCCAGCAGTCCGCGGTTCAGGGCCAACGTCCTGACTTTC
TRBJ2-1 | TRBD2 | - | TRBV7-8 | CASSPGLAGDNYNEQFF | TGTGCCAGCAGCCCCGGACTAGCGGGAGATAACTACAATGAGCAGTTCTTC
TRBJ1-1 | - | few | TRBV12-3/TRBV12-4 | CASTLRDRNTEAFF | TGTGCCAGCACCCTCCGGGACCGTAACACTGAAGCTTTCTTT
TRBJ2-3 | TRBD2 | few | TRBV9 | CASSKRGTSGGASTDTQYF | TGTGCCAGCAGCAAGAGGGGGACTAGCGGAGGGGCTAGCACAGATACGCAGTATTTT
TRBJ2-2 | - | few | TRBV18 | CASSPVPTNTGELFF | TGTGCCAGCTCACCAGTCCCCACGAACACCGGGGAGCTGTTTTTT
TRBJ2-1 | TRBD2 | few | TRBV15 | CATSTRTSGLSYNEQFF | TGTGCCACCAGCACCCGGACTAGCGGGCTCTCCTACAATGAGCAGTTCTTC
TRBJ2-1 | TRBD2 | many | TRBV6-5 | CASSLAGADYNEQFF | TGTGCCAGCAGTTTAGCGGGAGCCGACTACAATGAGCAGTTCTTC
TRBJ1-6 | - | - | TRBV7-2 | CASSLETVWNSPLHF | TGTGCCAGCAGCTTAGAAACGGTTTGGAATTCACCCCTCCACTTT
TRBJ2-5 | TRBD1 | - | TRBV27 | CASSSAGGRQETQYF | TGTGCCAGCAGTTCCGCAGGGGGCCGGCAAGAGACCCAGTACTTC
TRBJ2-6 | TRBD1 | few | TRBV9 | CASSPNDRAGANVLTF | TGTGCCAGTAGCCCGAATGACAGGGCTGGGGCCAACGTCCTGACTTTC
TRBJ2-2 | TRBD1 | few | TRBV11-1 | CASSLGTGTATGELFF | TGTGCCAGCAGCTTAGGTACCGGGACAGCCACCGGGGAGCTGTTTTTT
TRBJ2-2 | TRBD1 | few | TRBV6-2/TRBV6-3 | CASSYPLTGGMANTGELFF | TGTGCCAGCAGTTACCCCCTGACAGGGGGCATGGCGAACACCGGGGAGCTGTTTTTT
TRBJ1-1 | - | many | TRBV2 | CASTQGQKAFF | TGTGCCAGCACCCAGGGACAAAAAGCTTTCTTT
TRBJ2-1 | - | many | TRBV6-1 | CASSEVSGSRNEQFF | TGTGCCAGCAGTGAAGTTTCAGGGAGTAGGAATGAGCAGTTCTTC
TRBJ2-3 | TRBD2 | - | TRBV7-9 | CASSPGLAGPTPTNTQYF | TGTGCCAGCAGCCCTGGACTAGCGGGCCCTACTCCCACTAATACGCAGTATTTT
TRBJ1-1 | - | - | TRBV9 | CASSPSKGAEAFF | TGTGCCAGCAGCCCATCGAAGGGGGCTGAAGCTTTCTTT
TRBJ1-6 | - | many | TRBV28 | CASSPGLGNSPLHF | TGTGCCAGCAGCCCGGGACTTGGGAATTCACCCCTCCACTTT
TRBJ2-2 | - | few | TRBV7-2 | CASSKPSGFFDVFGELFF | TGTGCCAGCAGCAAACCTTCGGGCTTTTTTGATGTTTTCGGGGAGCTGTTTTTT
TRBJ2-2 | - | - | TRBV12-3/TRBV12-4 | CASIMGLVVAGELFF | TGTGCCAGCATAATGGGGCTAGTTGTCGCCGGGGAGCTGTTTTTT
TRBJ1-1 | - | many | TRBV3-1 | CASSQVRTEAFF | TGTGCCAGCAGCCAAGTCCGTACTGAAGCTTTCTTT
TRBJ2-7 | TRBD1 | - | TRBV29-1 | CSVEGSGTGVYEQYF | TGCAGCGTTGAAGGCTCCGGGACAGGGGTCTACGAGCAGTACTTC
TRBJ2-1 | TRBD2 | - | TRBV20-1 | CSARVPGLASNEQFF | TGCAGTGCTAGAGTTCCGGGACTAGCGAGCAATGAGCAGTTCTTC
TRBJ2-7 | TRBD2 | few | TRBV12-3/TRBV12-4 | CASSPRGGSIHEQYF | TGTGCCAGCAGTCCGCGGGGGGGATCCATCCACGAGCAGTACTTC
TRBJ2-2 | - | - | TRBV6-1 | CASSDRTRILTGELFF | TGTGCCAGCAGTGATAGGACAAGGATCCTTACCGGGGAGCTGTTTTTT
TRBJ2-3 | TRBD1 | - | TRBV7-9 | CASSFDRGKPRDSDTQYF | TGTGCCAGCAGCTTCGACAGGGGGAAACCCCGGGATTCCGATACGCAGTATTTT
TRBJ1-4 | - | few | TRBV7-9 | CASTGSTNEKLFF | TGTGCCAGCACGGGTTCCACTAATGAAAAACTGTTTTTT
TRBJ2-7 | TRBD1 | - | TRBV29-1 | CSVPGTGGKYEQYF | TGCAGCGTGCCAGGGACAGGGGGTAAATACGAGCAGTACTTC
TRBJ2-4 | - | many | TRBV11-3 | CASSKGDGGISKNIQYF | TGTGCCAGCAGCAAAGGGGATGGCGGGATTTCCAAAAACATTCAGTACTTC
TRBJ2-7 | TRBD2 | many | TRBV27 | CASSLSAGTYEQYF | TGTGCCAGCAGTTTGTCAGCGGGAACCTACGAGCAGTACTTC
TRBJ1-2 | - | few | TRBV24-1 | CATSDGFGYTF | TGTGCCACCAGTGATGGTTTCGGCTACACCTTC
TRBJ2-2 | - | - | TRBV7-9 | CASSRPTGSGQLNTGELFF | TGTGCCAGCAGCCGGCCCACCGGGAGCGGACAACTGAACACCGGGGAGCTGTTTTTT
TRBJ2-5 | - | few | TRBV9 | CASSVGDTFLETQYF | TGTGCCAGCAGCGTAGGAGACACCTTCCTGGAGACCCAGTACTTC
TRBJ2-7 | TRBD2 | - | TRBV20-1 | CSAWSGRAAEQYF | TGCAGTGCGTGGAGCGGGAGGGCCGCCGAGCAGTACTTC
TRBJ2-1 | TRBD2 | - | TRBV5-1 | CASSGHLGLAGNNEQFF | TGCGCCAGCAGCGGACACCTAGGACTAGCGGGTAACAATGAGCAGTTCTTC
TRBJ2-1 | TRBD1 | - | TRBV5-1 | CASSPQGASYNEQFF | TGCGCCAGCAGTCCACAGGGGGCCTCCTACAATGAGCAGTTCTTC
TRBJ2-2 | TRBD2 | many | TRBV7-7 | CASSPSGSIVGELFF | TGTGCTAGCAGCCCAAGCGGGAGTATCGTCGGGGAGCTGTTTTTT
TRBJ1-2 | - | few | TRBV29-1 | CSVEVADEGYGYTF | TGCAGCGTTGAAGTGGCGGACGAGGGCTATGGCTACACCTTC
TRBJ2-2 | TRBD2 | - | TRBV29-1 | CSVETSGSRFTGELFF | TGCAGCGTTGAAACTAGCGGGAGTCGCTTCACCGGGGAGCTGTTTTTT
TRBJ1-2 | TRBD1 | many | TRBV15 | CATSSGPGTGPYGYTF | TGTGCCACCAGCAGCGGTCCCGGGACAGGGCCCTATGGCTACACCTTC
TRBJ2-1 | TRBD2 | - | TRBV20-1 | CSAPGTSGRANEQFF | TGCAGTGCTCCTGGGACTAGCGGGAGGGCCAATGAGCAGTTCTTC
TRBJ2-7 | - | few | TRBV6-6 | CSAQGSSYEQYF | TGTTCCGCCCAGGGGAGTTCCTACGAGCAGTACTTC
TRBJ1-1 | - | many | TRBV7-9 | CASSVTASTEAFF | TGTGCCAGCAGCGTAACAGCGAGCACTGAAGCTTTCTTT
TRBJ2-3 | - | - | TRBV7-9 | CASSFWGADTQYF | TGTGCCAGCAGCTTCTGGGGGGCAGATACGCAGTATTTT
TRBJ2-7 | TRBD2 | - | TRBV5-1 | CASSFASGSTNEQYF | TGCGCCAGCAGCTTCGCTAGCGGGAGTACCAACGAGCAGTACTTC